This section outlines one TCR beta chain sequence together with its context. This clone was seen ten or more times. Its antigen is currently not known. Base-call qualities are not available, and no considerably larger clone is one nucleotide away. The germline V gene provides CDR1 SNHLY and CDR2 FYNNEI. V is clipped by 1 base and J by 2 bases, and the sequence between their germline boundaries is 13 bases long. From the cysteine through the phenylalanine, the CDR3 covers 16 amino acids. Only the CDR3 region is kept as DNA, spanning 48 bases read in frame from base 1. Healthy HIV-negative adults with no recently reported acute infections or vaccinations were included as donors. Only Caucasian adults living in Nashville, Tennessee, USA were represented among the donors. CD4+ T cells were enriched by magnetic negative selection; naive cells were then positively selected on CD45RA, and the negative fraction formed the memory subset. Blood was collected by leukapheresis, and PBMCs were isolated by Ficoll-Histopaque density gradient centrifugation and then cryopreserved in liquid nitrogen vapor phase. Analytical flow cytometry was used to check the purity and quantity of every magnetically sorted T cell population. Each sorted fraction had its genomic DNA isolated and then quantified by UV absorbance on a Nanodrop 2000c.

Using the deep immunoSEQ assay, multiplex PCR amplified TCR CDR3 regions from genomic DNA. Extracted genomic DNA from each cell subset was distributed evenly across all wells of several immunoSEQ 96-well plates, and each plate was treated as a replicate. Each replicate PCR for sorted subsets received 200 ng genomic DNA, equal to around 32,000 T cell genomes. Purified libraries were measured with a Qubit 3.0 fluorometer, size-checked on a Bioanalyzer 2100, and measured again with the KAPA Library Quantification kit. Every immunoSEQ 96-well plate was sequenced on a separate single-read 150-cycle Illumina NextSeq 550 flow cell. For the original study's pipeline: Because the immunoSEQ output included only junctional sequences and no quality scores, the filtering could not be the same as the filtering used for full-length reads. To assign V/J genes and CDR3, sequences were annotated against IMGT germline references using PyIR, a Python wrapper for IgBLAST v1.9. Any read was removed if the V/J assignment was weak (E-value above 1e-6), the CDR3 was missing, or the read contained stop codons, out-of-frame junctions, or ambiguous translated residues. V3J clonotypes were defined by identical inferred V gene, J gene, and CDR3 amino acid sequence. To compute the percentage overlap between repertoires, the number of shared unique clonotypes was divided by the size of the smaller repertoire. Richness of each repertoire was evaluated using RTK rarefaction, the Chao1 estimator, and Recon v2.1 estimates of unobserved clonotypes. Generation probabilities were computed with OLGA for all TCRbeta clonotypes obtained by the gDNA method from several donors. TCRdb retrieved this table from immuneACCESS and kept in-frame rearrangements only. Not all clones are present; in checked studies, unresolved V genes account for under half, and no reason is known for the remainder. From that table come the V and J calls and clone size; the DNA was used to work out D and trimming. Recorded for this sample are about 1 million clones; roughly 70% of them occurred a single time. In total, the top ten clones hold approximately 1.5% of the sample.

This specimen comes from a study of shared clonotypes between healthy human individuals (dated by TCRdb to about 2020). The study in broad terms: A few men and a couple of women, aged 18 to 49 years, made up the cohort. For each donor, CD4 naive and CD4 memory were each run on three plates, CD8 naive on two plates, and CD8 memory on one plate. To estimate repertoire size and how much clonotype sharing occurs between individuals, the study deeply sequenced the blood TCR repertoires of about five healthy adults. Different laboratories and diverse techniques were used to prepare libraries and sequence TCR repertoires, to increase sequencing depth and limit assay-specific biases. Per donor, leukapheresis produced somewhere between about 0.94 and 9 billion PBMCs. Overall study results and their limits: Because the study included a small number of donors, the genetic and exposure-history diversity represented was limited. Rarefaction of sorted-subset datasets indicated incomplete sequencing despite the large sequencing depth. Only blood was sampled, and tissue TCR repertoires likely differ from those in blood. Compared with non-shared clonotypes, clonotypes shared by all four sorted-subset donors had higher generation probabilities. Naive subsets generally had larger estimated clonotype richness than memory subsets did. Across a few donors, approximately 5% of naive CD4, roughly 3.4% of naive CD8, roughly 2.2% of memory CD4, and approximately 0.4% of memory CD8 clonotypes were shared. Pairwise subsampling led to the expectation that sequencing depth would affect the degree of clonotype sharing among donors.

This receptor was obtained from a young man in good health. Sequenced: memory CD4+ T cells sorted from blood. Sample cell subset or site, as interpreted from the label and publication: CD45RA-negative fraction. The V and J genes are TRBV2 and TRBJ2-3, with no confidently assigned D gene. The nucleotide sequence reads as follows: TGTGCCAGCAGTGAAGGGCAGTACATAGTCACAGATACGCAGTATTTT. Its product reads: CASSEGQYIVTDTQYF.